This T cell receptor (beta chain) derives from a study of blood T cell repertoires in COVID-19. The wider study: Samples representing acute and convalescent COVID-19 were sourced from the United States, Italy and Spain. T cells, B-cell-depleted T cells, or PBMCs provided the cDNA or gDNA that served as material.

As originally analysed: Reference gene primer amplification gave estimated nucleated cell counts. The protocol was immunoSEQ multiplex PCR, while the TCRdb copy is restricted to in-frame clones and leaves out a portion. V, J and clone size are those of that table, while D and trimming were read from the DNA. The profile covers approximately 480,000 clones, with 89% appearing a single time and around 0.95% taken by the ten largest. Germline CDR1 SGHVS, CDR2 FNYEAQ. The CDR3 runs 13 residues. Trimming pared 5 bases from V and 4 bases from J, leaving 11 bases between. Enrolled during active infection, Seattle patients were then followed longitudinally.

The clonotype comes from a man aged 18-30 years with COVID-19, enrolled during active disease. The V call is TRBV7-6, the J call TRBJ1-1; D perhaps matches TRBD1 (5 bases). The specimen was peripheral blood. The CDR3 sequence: CASSAQGGTEAFF. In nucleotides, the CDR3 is TGTGCCAGCAGCGCTCAGGGCGGCACTGAAGCTTTCTTT. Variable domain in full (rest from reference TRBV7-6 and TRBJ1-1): GAGVSQSPRYKVTKRGQDVALRCDPISGHVSLYWYRQALGQGPEFLTYFNYEAQQDKSGLPNDRFSAERPEGSISTLTIQRTEQRDSAMYRCASSAQGGTEAFFGQGTRLTVV.